Presented here are 5 T cell receptor beta chains from one specimen sequenced in a study of T-cell memory formation after mild COVID-19. TCRdb independently ran MiXCR on the 5' RACE reads; one entry per CDR3 protein. The sample records 550,000 to 700,000 distinct CDR3 sequences, about 18% being singletons. Sequenced input: PBMCs or a T cell subset sorted from them (not recorded which). The receptors come from an adult woman who had mild COVID-19 (a few samples of this study predate the infection). Cell type and time point are not known.

This clonotype turned up a few times. The chain combines TRBV5-1 with TRBJ2-1; the D gene is possibly TRBD2 (6 bases). This CDR3 is 18 amino acids long. Between the trimmed V and J ends, which lost 0 bases and 0 bases, there was a span of 16 bases. CDR1 and CDR2 (germline): SGHRS, YFSETQ. The CDR3 DNA sequence: TGCGCCAGCAGCTTGGGGGGGGTCCAGAGAGGCTCCTACAATGAGCAGTTCTTC. This gives the protein CASSLGGVQRGSYNEQFF.

J is TRBJ2-3 and V is TRBV13; D not certain. Germline CDR1 PRHDT, CDR2 FYEKMQ (reference sequence). The CDR3 extends over 12 amino acids. Trimming removed 6 bases from V and 3 bases from J, with 7 bases in between. The CDR3 nucleotides read TGTGCCAGCAGACCTCCAACAGATACGCAGTATTTT. Protein sequence: CASRPPTDTQYF.

This chain links TRBV7-3 with TRBJ2-3; TRBD2 matches 7 bases. This CDR3 is 15 amino acids long. Per germline, CDR1 SGHTA and CDR2 FQGTGA. V was clipped by 1 base and J by 4 bases; unmatched bases: 5. The CDR3 loop is CASSLSLAASDTQYF. The CDR3 region has the DNA TGTGCCAGCAGCTTAAGCCTAGCGGCTTCAGATACGCAGTATTTT.

The chain couples TRBV7-7 to TRBJ2-7, with D unresolved. The germline gives CDR1 SSHAT, CDR2 FNYEAQ (reference sequence). The V end was cut by 5 bases, the J end by 1 base, with 18 bases between. There are 16 residues in the CDR3. The CDR3 nucleotides read TGTGCCAGCAGCGCTGCCCCCGGGCTCAATTCCTACGAGCAGTACTTC. Protein product: CASSAAPGLNSYEQYF.

The V gene is TRBV4-3, the J gene TRBJ2-1; D remains unclear. The CDR3 length is 16 residues. Trimming shortened V by 0 bases and J by 5 bases, and 14 bases separated the two germline ends. CDR1 is LGHNA and CDR2 is YSLEER in the germline V gene. As DNA, the CDR3 is TGCGCCAGCAGCCAAGATCCCCGACCCCCTGACAATGAGCAGTTCTTC. This sequence encodes CASSQDPRPPDNEQFF.